The 10 T cell receptor beta chains given below trace back to one sample, sequenced in a study of blood T cell repertoires in COVID-19. The table came from immunoSEQ multiplex PCR; TCRdb's copy has only in-frame clones and leaves some out. In the table there are roughly 180,000 clones, more than 70% of which are singletons. The sequenced sample consisted of peripheral blood. These receptors were obtained from a woman between 25 and 40 years old with acute or convalescent COVID-19.

V usage is TRBV5-4 and J usage is TRBJ2-3; 8 nucleotides align to TRBD2. V was pared by 0 bases and J by 4 bases, with 4 bases of the junction left unmatched. Germline V CDR1 and CDR2: SGHNT, YYREEE (reference sequence). This CDR3 is 15 amino acids long. The chain's CDR3 is CASSLAGLGPDTQYF. CDR3 DNA: TGTGCCAGCAGCTTGGCGGGACTAGGACCAGATACGCAGTATTTT.

This clone has just a few counts. This rearrangement joins TRBV15 to TRBJ1-3; 7 bases line up with TRBD1. Germline loops: CDR1 LNHNV, CDR2 YYDKDF (reference sequence). J gave up 14 bases and V 0 bases, and 7 bases lay outside the gene matches. The CDR3 has 13 residues. CDR3 sequence (DNA): TGTGCCACCAGCAGAGATCGGGGACAGTATCTATATTTT. Translation: CATSRDRGQYLYF.

The CDR3 sequence is CASSYSAGDYGYTF. In DNA, the CDR3 is TGCGCCAGCAGCTATTCGGCAGGGGACTATGGCTACACCTTC. The rearrangement joins TRBV4-1 to TRBJ1-2, with D perhaps matching TRBD1 (6 bases). Trimming took off 5 bases at V and 3 bases at J, with 13 bases between the two ends. There are 14 residues in the CDR3. The V gene's germline CDR1 is MGHRA and CDR2 YSYEKL.

This clone was seen only once. The genes are TRBV7-8 and TRBJ2-7; perhaps TRBD2 as D (5 bases). Per germline, CDR1 SGHVS and CDR2 FQNEAQ. V lost 6 bases and J 6 bases, leaving 21 bases between the germline ends. This CDR3 has 15 amino acids. CDR3 nucleotides: TGTGCCAGCAGACGAGAGGGCACTAGTGTCACCGAGCAGTACTTC. This translates into CASRREGTSVTEQYF.

The V and J genes are TRBV6-4 and TRBJ1-5; D call uncertain. The germline V gene has CDR1 MRHNA and CDR2 SNTAGT. V was shortened by 4 bases and J by 0 bases, with 7 bases between the two germline ends. CDR3 length: 14 amino acids. This chain's CDR3 is CASSVTYSNQPQHF. The CDR3 DNA sequence: TGTGCCAGCAGTGTCACTTATAGCAATCAGCCCCAGCATTTT.

The chain couples TRBV6-5 to TRBJ1-1; D unclear. Deletions cut 8 bases from V and 1 base from J, with 14 bases between. From germline, CDR1 is MNHEY and CDR2 SVGAGI. This CDR3 region has 14 residues. CDR3 DNA sequence: TGTGCCAGCGGTCTCACTCTTCCGAACACTGAAGCTTTCTTT. This translates into CASGLTLPNTEAFF.

V gene TRBV3-1 (or the pseudogene TRBV3-2) combines with J gene TRBJ1-4; no clear D. The V and J ends lost 1 base and 8 bases respectively, with 14 bases between them. The CDR3 has 15 amino acids. CDR1 is LGHDT, CDR2 YNNKEL, per germline (reference sequence). The CDR3 region is CASSQGGHTLEKLFF. CDR3 DNA: TGTGCCAGCAGCCAAGGCGGGCATACTCTAGAAAAACTGTTTTTT.

This chain links TRBV6-6 with TRBJ1-1; no reliable D call. The V end was cut by 4 bases, the J end by 4 bases, with 7 bases between. From germline, CDR1 is MNHNY and CDR2 SVGAGI (reference sequence). The CDR3 covers 12 residues. Here the CDR3 reads CASSSAGTEAFF. CDR3 nucleotide sequence: TGTGCCAGCAGTTCGGCAGGCACTGAAGCTTTCTTT.

This sequence joins TRBV6-1 and TRBJ1-5; D is uncertain. Germline lookup yields CDR1 MNHNS and CDR2 SASEGT. The CDR3 length is 16 residues. Trimming cost V 0 bases and J 3 bases, with 12 bases left between them. The CDR3 DNA follows: TGTGCCAGCAGTGAAGCGCTTTCCCTAGCCAATCAGCCCCAGCATTTT. This gives the protein CASSEALSLANQPQHF.

The chain combines TRBV3-1 (or the pseudogene TRBV3-2) with TRBJ1-2; D uncertain. Per germline, CDR1 LGHDT and CDR2 YNNKEL (reference sequence). The germline V and J ends were trimmed by 0 bases and 5 bases, with 7 bases remaining between them. The CDR3 runs to 13 residues. The DNA of the CDR3 is TGTGCCAGCAGCCAAGAAGTCGGTTATGGCTACACCTTC. Its protein is CASSQEVGYGYTF.